This paragraph reports one T cell receptor beta chain. Its antigen is unknown. Expressed TCRB transcripts were sequenced because the entire RNA isolate underwent reverse transcription. About 3.4 million reads on average were seen across naive, central memory and regulatory T cell samples. TCRdb's table, derived via immunoSEQ multiplex PCR, lists solely in-frame clones and lacks some. Among 900,000 or so clones, roughly 17% were seen once, and the ten largest hold 0.023%. These data are taken from a study of beta chain features in type 1 diabetes. The study's findings and limits: Compared with healthy donors, patients appeared to share more similar naive, central memory and regulatory TCRB repertoires.

The CDR3 runs 16 residues. V was clipped by 6 bases and J by 3 bases; unmatched bases: 8. The germline V gene has CDR1 MDHEN and CDR2 SYDVKM. The rearrangement links TRBV28 to TRBJ2-4, with 10 bases matching TRBD1. This receptor was obtained from a woman aged 18-29 years in good health. The sequenced material came from naive CD4+ T cells from blood. The CDR3 region is CASSRTGGIVKNIQYF. DNA for the CDR3: TGTGCCAGCAGCCGGACAGGGGGGATAGTCAAAAACATTCAGTACTTC.